The T cell receptor (beta chain) under discussion was sequenced for a study of identical twins. Notes on the study in general: Monozygotic twin pairs showed more out-of-frame TCR alpha sharing than models estimated. Whereas memory repertoires showed no such difference, abundant cord blood beta clonotypes carried fewer insertions.

Template switching (which added a universal primer site) was used, and cDNA carried unique molecular identifiers. TCRdb passed the 5' RACE reads through MiXCR, listing each CDR3 protein once. The sample shows some 900,000 distinct CDR3 sequences, 10% to 15% of them seen only once. The CDR3 spans 14 residues. V gave up 2 bases and J gave up 2 bases, with 7 bases separating them. Germline assignment: CDR1 DFQATT and CDR2 SNEGSKA (reference sequence). As regards this clonotype: The antigen is unknown.

This sample was shared with a second study, whose subject was yellow fever vaccine responses in identical twins. As reported in that work: Twins showed a vaccine T cell response that reportedly seemed partly convergent, partly personalized.

The TCR comes from a woman aged 18 to 35 in good health. The rearrangement uses TRBV20-1 and TRBJ2-6; no definite D call. Sequencing was carried out using PBMCs. The chain's CDR3 is CSARYGTGANVLTF. CDR3 coding DNA: TGCAGTGCTAGATACGGAACTGGGGCCAACGTCCTGACTTTC.